The rows below give T cell receptor beta chains drawn from one sample of a study of T-cell memory formation after mild COVID-19. TCRdb ran MiXCR on the 5' RACE reads and lists one entry per CDR3 protein. The top ten hold 20% to 25% of the sample, which has about 240,000 distinct CDR3 sequences, over 9% seen once. The sequenced sample was PBMCs or a T cell subset sorted from them (not recorded which). These receptors were taken from a man aged 18 to 29 who had mild COVID-19 (a few samples of this study predate the infection). Cell type and time point are not known. Both conserved end residues are part of each CDR3. Expanded clones get a size class; other rows say once, few or many, or leave the size out.

TRBJ2-1 few TRBV7-7 CASSLGTGINNEQFF
TRBJ2-1 many TRBV6-4 CASSIERSSYNEQFF
TRBJ2-5 few TRBV20-1 CSARSGVEETQYF
TRBJ2-5 few TRBV7-9 CASSFRSRTGFYTPQETQYF
TRBJ2-1 many TRBV5-1 CASSGRTSEGNEQFF
TRBJ2-1 many TRBV5-1 CASSLQGLREQFF
TRBJ2-7 few TRBV7-2 CASSLPTTGAFSYEQYF
TRBJ1-4 - TRBV29-1 CSARSQVKEGKLFF
TRBJ2-6 - TRBV9 CASSVDRDRGTGGANVLTF
TRBJ2-6 few TRBV4-3 CASSQDASGGAGANVLTF
TRBJ1-1 few TRBV12-3/TRBV12-4 CASSNRIVNTEAFF
TRBJ2-1 - TRBV5-1 CASSLDAGSTLNEQFF
TRBJ2-5 - TRBV24-1 CATSQQGLQETQYF
TRBJ2-6 few TRBV5-1 CASSLPIRVGAGANVLTF
TRBJ2-2 few TRBV19 CASSISVVLAGGHTGELFF
TRBJ2-2 - TRBV18 CASSLSSTGELFF